Listed here are 27 T cell receptor beta chains from one sample, sequenced in a study of cytomegalovirus exposure and HLA in healthy donors. PCR used 60 Vbeta primers and 13 Jbeta primers. Produced via immunoSEQ multiplex PCR; TCRdb's table is partial and in-frame only. The data show tens of thousands of clones, over 9% seen once. The sequencing input was PBMCs. These receptors originate from a man between 60 and 70 years old in good health and CMV-seropositive.

This clone showed up just a few times. The J gene is TRBJ1-1, the V gene TRBV5-1; D may be TRBD1 (5 bases). Germline lookup yields CDR1 SGHRS and CDR2 YFSETQ. V was pared by 5 bases and J by 4 bases, with 9 bases between. This CDR3 has 12 residues. The DNA of the CDR3 is TGCGCCAGCAGTTATGGGGCCACTGAAGCTTTCTTT. It specifies CASSYGATEAFF.

This clone was detected only a few times. This chain connects TRBV6-5 to TRBJ2-3, with TRBD2 identical over 9 bases. The V and J ends lost 2 bases and 3 bases, in that order; junction bases with no gene match: 3. CDR3 length: 15 residues. Germline V gene lookup returns CDR1 MNHEY and CDR2 SVGAGI. This chain's CDR3 is CASSYAGGGTDTQYF. CDR3 DNA sequence: TGTGCCAGCAGTTACGCGGGGGGGGGTACAGATACGCAGTATTTT.

The gene calls are TRBV28 and TRBJ2-7, with 7 positions matching TRBD2. The germline gives CDR1 MDHEN, CDR2 SYDVKM. CDR3 length equals 15 residues. J lost 1 base, V lost 4 bases, and 7 bases had no gene match. In nucleotides, the CDR3 is TGTGCCAGCAGTTCCATCGCGGGGGTGTCCTACGAGCAGTACGTC. This encodes CASSSIAGVSYEQYV.

There are a few counts of this clone. V and J are TRBV7-3 and TRBJ2-2; 7 positions match TRBD1. Germline-derived CDR1 and CDR2 are SGHTA and FQGTGA. The CDR3 runs to 15 residues. After removal of 3 bases from V and 4 bases from J, the junction contained 5 bases not matched to a gene. The CDR3 region is CASSFDRAGTGELFF. Here the CDR3 DNA reads TGTGCCAGCAGCTTCGACAGGGCGGGCACCGGGGAGCTGTTTTTT.

In regard to this clone: This sample includes further DNA sequences coding for the same CDR3. V usage is TRBV6-5 and J usage is TRBJ2-3, with a weak D call TRBD2 (5 bases). This CDR3 region has 14 residues. Per the germline V gene, CDR1 is MNHEY and CDR2 is SVGAGI. V lost 8 bases to trimming and J lost 1 base, with 13 bases between them. The CDR3: CASGRLGGTDTQYF. CDR3 coding DNA: TGTGCCAGCGGGAGACTGGGAGGCACAGATACGCAGTATTTT.

This clone is classed as medium-sized. V gene TRBV18 combines with J gene TRBJ2-7, with D possibly TRBD1 on 6 matching bases. Trimming pared 3 bases from V and 5 bases from J, leaving 14 bases between. The CDR3 covers 14 residues. CDR1 and CDR2 from the germline V gene are KGHSH and LQKENI. CDR3 sequence (DNA): TGTGCCAGCTCACCGAGGGCAGGGGTGGACGAGCAGTACGTC. It specifies CASSPRAGVDEQYV.

This clone has more than one count but fewer than ten. V gene TRBV11-2 combines with J gene TRBJ1-1; 9 bases line up with TRBD1. V trimming: 4 bases; J trimming: 5 bases; junction bases outside the gene matches: 2. This CDR3 is built from 13 residues. Per the germline V gene, CDR1 is SGHAT and CDR2 is FQNNGV. CDR3 residues: CASSWTGETEAFF. The DNA for the CDR3 is TGTGCCAGCAGCTGGACAGGGGAGACTGAAGCTTTCTTT.

The sample holds a few counts of this clone. The chain carries TRBV19 and TRBJ1-5; D remains unclear. The CDR3 loop spans 14 amino acids. CDR1 LNHDA and CDR2 SQIVND come from the germline V gene (reference sequence). The V end was cut by 8 bases, the J end by 2 bases, with 13 bases between. CDR3 nucleotides: TGTGCCAGTGGTCCCCAGCAGGGCAATCAGCCCCAGCATTTT. It translates to CASGPQQGNQPQHF.

This clone was counted only a few times. The CDR3 is CASSLVSGRGEGSNEKLFF. CDR3 nucleotides: TGTGCCAGCAGTTTAGTTTCGGGCAGGGGCGAGGGTTCTAATGAAAAACTGTTTTTT. V gene TRBV28 combines with J gene TRBJ1-4; tentative D call: TRBD1 (6 bases). CDR1 and CDR2 from the germline V gene are MDHEN and SYDVKM. Trimming took 2 bases from V and 3 from J, leaving 22 bases between them. The CDR3 has 19 residues.

J is TRBJ1-2 and V is TRBV6-1; no clear D. The V end lost 2 bases, the J end lost 8 bases, and 12 bases lay between the germline ends. The CDR3 covers 13 residues. Germline-derived CDR1 and CDR2 are MNHNS and SASEGT. Here the CDR3 reads CASSEQRASGYTF. CDR3 in DNA: TGTGCCAGCAGTGAACAGAGGGCCAGCGGCTACACCTTC.

The chain joins TRBV7-2 to TRBJ1-2; perhaps TRBD1 as D (6 bases). The CDR3 consists of 14 residues. Between the trimmed V and J ends, which lost 5 bases and 6 bases, there was a span of 16 bases. Germline lookup yields CDR1 SGHTA and CDR2 FQGNSA. CDR3 nucleotide sequence: TGTGCCAGCAGCCCCTTGTATAAGGGGGATGGCTACACCTTC. Protein product: CASSPLYKGDGYTF.

This clone was seen only a few times. This rearrangement joins TRBV11-3 to TRBJ2-1; TRBD1 is a possible D gene (6 bases). V lost 8 bases to trimming and J lost 10 bases, with 24 bases between them. The germline V gene has CDR1 SGHNT and CDR2 YENEEA. This CDR3 is 15 amino acids long. As DNA, the CDR3 is TGTGCCAGCGCACAAGGGGGTGGGCAGGAGTGGGAGCAGTTCTTC. It yields the protein CASAQGGGQEWEQFF.

The chain employs TRBV27 and TRBJ2-3; no clear D gene. The CDR3 extends over 14 amino acids. Trimming left V 6 bases short and J 5 bases short, with 15 bases between. The germline gives CDR1 MNHEY, CDR2 SMNVEV (reference sequence). The CDR3 region is CASSPSWARDTQYF. For the CDR3, the DNA is TGTGCCAGCAGCCCCAGCTGGGCTCGAGATACGCAGTATTTT.

The CDR3: CASSFGVTVGYTF. CDR3 bases: TGTGCCAGCAGCTTCGGGGTGACGGTAGGCTACACCTTC. The chain carries TRBV7-9 and TRBJ1-2; D not certain. Trimming took off 3 bases at V and 8 bases at J, with 13 bases between the two ends. The CDR3 loop spans 13 amino acids. The V gene's germline CDR1 is SEHNR and CDR2 FQNEAQ (reference sequence).

This clone was observed a few times. This chain links TRBV6-5 with TRBJ2-5, with a possible D match to TRBD1 (6 bases). The DNA matches TRBJ2-7 better at its end, which makes the J call doubtful. The CDR3 consists of 15 residues. Germline V lookup: CDR1 MNHEY, CDR2 SVGAGI. DNA for the CDR3: TGTGCCAGCAGTCGCTCCGGCAGGGGCTCCTACGAGCAGTACTTC. Its translation is CASSRSGRGSYEQYF.

This clone has more than one count but fewer than ten. The chain recombines TRBV5-1 with TRBJ2-5; 9 nucleotides agree with TRBD2. Germline loops: CDR1 SGHRS, CDR2 YFSETQ. This CDR3 region has 15 residues. The trim removed 5 bases at V and 1 base at J, leaving 6 bases unmatched. The CDR3 is CASRLAGGPQETQYF. CDR3 nucleotide sequence: TGCGCCAGCAGGCTGGCGGGGGGGCCCCAAGAGACCCAGTACTTC.

This chain uses TRBV9 with TRBJ1-3; unclear D gene. CDR1 is SGDLS and CDR2 is YYNGEE in the germline V gene. The CDR3 is 13 residues long. Trimming left V 0 bases short and J 4 bases short, with 5 bases between. CDR3 residues: CASSVDPGNTIYF. The CDR3 DNA sequence: TGTGCCAGCAGCGTAGATCCGGGAAACACCATATATTTT.

This clone appeared a few times. The rearrangement uses TRBV27 and TRBJ1-4; a possible D gene is TRBD1 (6 bases). The length of the CDR3 is 15 residues. The V gene lost 4 bases and the J gene lost 7 bases, with 16 bases spanning the gap. CDR1 is MNHEY, CDR2 SMNVEV, per germline (reference sequence). The CDR3 protein is CASSSTGPRFEKLFF. CDR3 sequence (DNA): TGTGCCAGCAGTTCCACAGGGCCCCGGTTTGAAAAACTGTTTTTT.

This clone came up a few times. The CDR3 DNA reads as TGTGCCAGCAGCCGGGGACAGGACTATGGCTACACCTTC. Its protein is CASSRGQDYGYTF. The J gene is TRBJ1-2, the V gene TRBV6-5; 8 bases align to TRBD1. The CDR3 is 13 residues long. The germline CDR1 and CDR2 sequences are MNHEY and SVGAGI. V was pared by 6 bases and J by 3 bases, with 3 bases of the junction left unmatched.

This clone has more than one count but fewer than ten. The J gene is TRBJ1-4, the V gene TRBV4-1, with D hard to call. The CDR3 covers 17 residues. Looked up from germline, CDR1 is MGHRA and CDR2 is YSYEKL. Trimming removed 4 bases from V and 3 bases from J, with 18 bases in between. The CDR3 nucleotides read TGCGCCAGCAGCCTACCTAACGGAGGGTGGTCTAATGAAAAACTGTTTTTT. Its translation: CASSLPNGGWSNEKLFF.

This clone occurred a few times. The rearrangement uses TRBV12-5 and TRBJ2-5; D might be TRBD2 (5 bases). V was pared by 3 bases and J by 2 bases, with 13 bases between. Germline loops: CDR1 LGHNT, CDR2 FRNRAP. The length of the CDR3 is 15 residues. The CDR3 DNA reads TGTGCTAGTGGTTTAGCGGAGAGGGCTCAAGAGACCCAGTACTTC. It translates to CASGLAERAQETQYF.

This clone was found a few times. J is TRBJ2-7 and V is TRBV10-2, with D possibly being TRBD2 (6 bases). The CDR3 extends over 15 amino acids. Trimming removed 6 bases from V and 7 bases from J, with 22 bases in between. The V gene's germline CDR1 is WSHSY and CDR2 SAAADI. CDR3 in amino acids: CASSDRPRGVGEQYF. In DNA form, the CDR3 reads TGCGCCAGCAGCGACCGCCCACGCGGGGTGGGGGAGCAGTACTTC.

This clone was counted only a few times. The V gene is TRBV2, the J gene TRBJ2-2; D is undetermined. With 4 bases removed from V and 7 bases from J, the gap between germline ends came to 10 bases. This CDR3 spans 13 amino acids. The germline gives CDR1 SNHLY, CDR2 FYNNEI. CDR3 in amino acids: CASSGQESGELFF. CDR3 nucleotide sequence: TGTGCCAGCAGTGGTCAGGAAAGCGGGGAGCTGTTTTTT.

The chain is built from TRBV27 and TRBJ2-2, with 9 bases identical to TRBD2. The trim removed 11 bases at V and 7 bases at J, leaving 11 bases unmatched. CDR3 length equals 14 residues. Germline lookup yields CDR1 MNHEY and CDR2 SMNVEV (reference sequence). This CDR3 is CAGQSSGEIGELFF. CDR3 nucleotides: TGTGCCGGCCAGTCTAGCGGGGAGATCGGGGAGCTGTTTTTT.

The V and J genes are TRBV4-1 and TRBJ2-2; D possibly corresponds to TRBD1 (6 bases). Germline CDR1 reads MGHRA; CDR2 reads YSYEKL. The CDR3 spans 15 residues. V gave up 0 bases and J gave up 7 bases, with 12 bases separating them. The CDR3: CASSQEEGQIGELFF. The CDR3, as DNA: TGCGCCAGCAGCCAAGAAGAAGGACAGATCGGGGAGCTGTTTTTT.

V gene TRBV6-1 combines with J gene TRBJ2-1, with D maybe TRBD1 (5 bases). The V gene lost 7 bases and the J gene lost 8 bases, with 18 bases spanning the gap. Germline loops: CDR1 MNHNS, CDR2 SASEGT. This CDR3 has 14 residues. The CDR3 spells CASTQGYASDEQFF. CDR3 sequence (DNA): TGTGCCAGCACCCAGGGTTATGCTTCCGATGAGCAGTTCTTC.

This clone was observed a few times. The rearrangement uses TRBV6-1 and TRBJ1-6, with 8 positions matching TRBD1. Germline-derived CDR1 and CDR2 are MNHNS and SASEGT. The CDR3 covers 14 residues. With 5 bases clipped from V and 5 bases from J, the junction kept 2 bases outside the gene matches. The CDR3 sequence: CASSRGQDNSPLHF. The CDR3 nucleotides are TGTGCCAGCAGTAGGGGACAGGATAATTCACCCCTCCACTTT.